These T cell receptor beta chains were read from a single sample in a study of identical twins. In TCRdb, the 5' RACE reads were re-called with MiXCR into one record per CDR3 protein. The sample holds 750,000 to 950,000 distinct CDR3 sequences, more than 9% seen once. These data are also associated with another study on yellow fever vaccine responses in identical twins.

What was sequenced was PBMCs. The receptors were gathered from a young woman in good health. Each CDR3 is given with its conserved first and last residue.

J: TRBJ2-1; V: TRBV29-1; CDR3: CSVGLGLAWVTWEQFF
J: TRBJ1-1; V: TRBV3-1; CDR3: CASSVEDSGREAFF
J: TRBJ2-2; V: TRBV6-1; CDR3: CASSISGGSNTGELFF
J: TRBJ2-4; V: TRBV6-1; CDR3: CASKVERDQFNIQYF
J: TRBJ2-5; V: TRBV6-2/TRBV6-3; CDR3: CASRQRGNQETQYF
J: TRBJ2-2; V: TRBV10-3; CDR3: CAISPGTGGSGELFF
J: TRBJ1-4; V: TRBV5-5; CDR3: CASSRGQGKGEKLFF
J: TRBJ2-5; V: TRBV10-3; CDR3: CATSGQGAGETQYF
J: TRBJ2-5; V: TRBV27; CDR3: CASSLSALETQYF
J: TRBJ2-7; V: TRBV20-1; CDR3: CSARELFTYEQYF
J: TRBJ1-1; V: TRBV12-3/TRBV12-4; CDR3: CASSFLSGLDTEAFF
J: TRBJ2-7; V: TRBV4-2; CDR3: CASSQSGTGSYEQYF
J: TRBJ2-1; V: TRBV29-1; CDR3: CSVAGTSGRPSYNEQFF
J: TRBJ1-5; V: TRBV20-1; CDR3: CSAPNGQGAPYNQPQHF
J: TRBJ2-7; V: TRBV12-3/TRBV12-4; CDR3: CASSKTDIYEQYF
J: TRBJ2-1; V: TRBV18; CDR3: CASSPRLQKGNEQFF
J: TRBJ2-1; V: TRBV10-3; CDR3: CAIRQGALRDEQFF
J: TRBJ2-6; V: TRBV28; CDR3: CASSPRQNLLSGANVLTF
J: TRBJ2-3; V: TRBV24-1; CDR3: CATSGWTDTQYF
J: TRBJ2-7; V: TRBV5-1; CDR3: CASSLALRGSSSYEQYF
J: TRBJ2-7; V: TRBV15; CDR3: CATSSGGSRYEQYF
J: TRBJ2-1; V: TRBV29-1; CDR3: CSVEVPGQPRYNEQFF
J: TRBJ1-4; V: TRBV20-1; CDR3: CSARGQEGDFGKLFF
J: TRBJ1-1; V: TRBV7-9; CDR3: CASIPRDSYTEAFF
J: TRBJ2-7; V: TRBV12-3/TRBV12-4; CDR3: CASSYRVPYEQYF
J: TRBJ1-4; V: TRBV2; CDR3: CASRRGTSSNNEKLFF
J: TRBJ2-7; V: TRBV6-5; CDR3: CASSYLTGPYEQYF
J: TRBJ2-1; V: TRBV7-9; CDR3: CASSSHVGKSYNEQFF
J: TRBJ2-2; V: TRBV2; CDR3: CASRGRGTGELFF
J: TRBJ2-1; V: TRBV9; CDR3: CASSVGGGEEFF
J: TRBJ2-6; V: TRBV7-8; CDR3: CASPQGGANVLTF
J: TRBJ2-2; V: TRBV7-6; CDR3: CASSLGVGANTGELFF
J: TRBJ2-1; V: TRBV19; CDR3: CASSPFRGSSYNEQFF
J: TRBJ1-1; V: TRBV12-3/TRBV12-4; CDR3: CASSLEAQRGRGAFF
J: TRBJ2-7; V: TRBV12-3/TRBV12-4; CDR3: CASSPDRDRGYEQYF
J: TRBJ1-3; V: TRBV20-1; CDR3: CSARGEGRGNTIYF
J: TRBJ2-6; V: TRBV19; CDR3: CASSMRLSGANVLTF
J: TRBJ2-1; V: TRBV28; CDR3: CASSFMTPSYNEQFF
J: TRBJ2-1; V: TRBV3-1; CDR3: CASSHRTSGGIQPYNEQFF
J: TRBJ2-7; V: TRBV28; CDR3: CASSLSGTASYEQYF
J: TRBJ2-7; V: TRBV28; CDR3: CASSLETGGPPYEQYF
J: TRBJ2-1; V: TRBV10-3; CDR3: CATPRGRGEQFF
J: TRBJ2-2; V: TRBV25-1; CDR3: CASSEYPDRGTSGRADTGELFF
J: TRBJ2-2; V: TRBV6-4; CDR3: CASSEPGQANTGELFF
J: TRBJ2-3; V: TRBV6-2/TRBV6-3; CDR3: CASSHPGLSTDTQYF
J: TRBJ2-1; V: TRBV20-1; CDR3: CSARDWGTFSYNEQFF
J: TRBJ2-5; V: TRBV19; CDR3: CATSIWGGPTGETQYF
J: TRBJ2-3; V: TRBV20-1; CDR3: CSAREPGLAGVGTDTQYF
J: TRBJ2-5; V: TRBV6-1; CDR3: CASSPTGTGVETQYF